The sequence of this T cell receptor (beta chain) was determined in a study of cytomegalovirus exposure and HLA in healthy donors. Study background: The early release's HLA-typed donors yielded 80 million to 95 million unique TCRs. The study, taken as a whole, reports: A later analysis reported that several of the most significant clusters appeared to be linked to common viral pathogens, among them Epstein-Barr virus.

Researchers ran the PCR with 60 Vbeta and 13 Jbeta primers. Using immunoSEQ multiplex PCR, the repertoire was profiled, and TCRdb retains in-frame clones only, with some absent. Altogether about 130,000 clones are present, about 82% being singletons, with the ten largest covering less than 2%. On this clone itself: Its antigen is unknown.

Germline CDR1 SGHNT, CDR2 YYREEE (reference sequence). The V gene end was trimmed by 4 bases and the J gene end by 4 bases; junction bases not matched to a gene: 3. CDR3 length: 13 amino acids. This clonotype was sampled from a man aged 50 to 59 in good health and CMV-seronegative. The sample comprised PBMCs. The genes are TRBV5-4 and TRBJ2-7; 9 nucleotides agree with TRBD1. CDR3 amino acids: CASSTGQGYEQYF. The CDR3 region has the DNA TGTGCCAGCAGCACCGGACAGGGGTACGAGCAGTACTTC.